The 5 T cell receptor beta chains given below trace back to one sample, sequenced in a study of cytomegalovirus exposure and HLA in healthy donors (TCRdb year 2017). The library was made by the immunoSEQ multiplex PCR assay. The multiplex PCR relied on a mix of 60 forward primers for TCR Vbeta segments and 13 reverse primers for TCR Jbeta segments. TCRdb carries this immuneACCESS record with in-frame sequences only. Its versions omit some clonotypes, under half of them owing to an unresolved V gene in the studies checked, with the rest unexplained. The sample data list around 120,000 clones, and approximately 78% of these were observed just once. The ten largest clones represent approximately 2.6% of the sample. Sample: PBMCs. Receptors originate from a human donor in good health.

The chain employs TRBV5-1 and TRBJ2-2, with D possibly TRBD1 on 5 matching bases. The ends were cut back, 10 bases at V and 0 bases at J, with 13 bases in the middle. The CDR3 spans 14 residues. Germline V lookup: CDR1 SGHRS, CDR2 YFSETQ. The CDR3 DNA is TGCGCCTCGGGCAGGGTAACGAACACCGGGGAGCTGTTTTTT. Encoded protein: CASGRVTNTGELFF.

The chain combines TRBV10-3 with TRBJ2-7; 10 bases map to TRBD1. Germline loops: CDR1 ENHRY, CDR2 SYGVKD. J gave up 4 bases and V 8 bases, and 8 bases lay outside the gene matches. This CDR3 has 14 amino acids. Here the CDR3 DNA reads TGTGCCATCGGGGGTGGGACAGGGGCATACGAGCAGTACTTC. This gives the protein CAIGGGTGAYEQYF.

The CDR3 sequence: CASSLVGLAALGQFF. The CDR3 coding sequence is TGTGCCAGCAGCTTAGTGGGACTAGCGGCTTTAGGGCAGTTCTTC. The rearrangement joins TRBV11-2 to TRBJ2-1; TRBD2 matches 11 bases. The CDR3 contains 15 residues. The V segment lost 1 base and the J segment 12 bases; nucleotides outside the gene matches: 8. Germline V gene lookup returns CDR1 SGHAT and CDR2 FQNNGV.

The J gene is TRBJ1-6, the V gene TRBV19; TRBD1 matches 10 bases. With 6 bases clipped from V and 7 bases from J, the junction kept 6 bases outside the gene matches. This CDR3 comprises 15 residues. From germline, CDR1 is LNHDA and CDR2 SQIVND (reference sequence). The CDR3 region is CASRETGGRNSPLHF. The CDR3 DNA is TGTGCCAGTAGGGAGACAGGGGGCAGGAATTCACCCCTCCACTTT.

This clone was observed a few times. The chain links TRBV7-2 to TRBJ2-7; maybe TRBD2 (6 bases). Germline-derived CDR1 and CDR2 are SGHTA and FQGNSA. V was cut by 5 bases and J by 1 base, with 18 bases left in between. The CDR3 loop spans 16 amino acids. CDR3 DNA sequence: TGTGCCAGCAGCACGCGGGGCAGGGCTTTTTCCTACGAGCAGTACTTC. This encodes CASSTRGRAFSYEQYF.